This TCR beta chain was sequenced in a study of blood T cell repertoires in COVID-19 (dated by TCRdb to about 2020). Looking at the study overall: For ImmuneRACE Cohort 3, a participant was defined as recovered based on two consecutive negative NP/OP PCR tests, clearance by a healthcare professional, or resolution of symptoms. A de-identified subject ID, COVID-19 status, age in years and sex were almost always included in the sample metadata. The samples were drawn from the first 160 participants of the ongoing ImmuneRACE study and from under 1,500 subjects provided by 6 global collaborators. Where available, HLA class I and class II types were obtained from metadata supplied by the sample provider rather than from assay-based typing. Samples covering the acute and convalescent phases of COVID-19 were provided by collaborators in the United States, Italy and Spain. Subjects who had been exposed to COVID-19, were actively infected with it, or had recovered from it provided the deeply sampled blood TCRbeta repertoires that made up the dataset. The prospective study material was composed of cDNA or gDNA derived from T cells, B-cell-depleted T cells, or PBMCs. The repertoires were released in a freely available public database meant as a resource for research on the immune response to SARS-CoV-2.

Participants in the prospective study were aged roughly 18 to 100 years, lived in approximately 26 United States geographic areas, and enrolled through a virtual design. In the prospective study, participants were assigned to cohorts based on the clinical history participants reported in a screening survey and a study questionnaire. In the prospective study, whole blood, serum and a nasopharyngeal or oropharyngeal swab were collected from each participant by mobile phlebotomists. Additional blood draws and questionnaires over an approximately two-month period could optionally be provided by prospective study participants. Prospective study blood samples were shipped either frozen or at room temperature before DNA extraction. General conclusions and limits of the study: Clinical and demographic metadata were provided uncurated, with the amount varying by source and participant.

This clone appeared a few times. Its antigen is still unknown. It has no much larger one-base neighbor in the sample; base qualities were not kept. From cysteine to phenylalanine, the CDR3 is 16 amino acids long. Left in the record is the CDR3 DNA by itself, 48 bases read in frame from the first base. Reading the germline V gene (reference sequence) gives CDR1 LNHDA and CDR2 SQIVND. Trimming takes 7 bases off V and 6 bases off J; junction bases not matched to a gene: 18. TCRbeta CDR3 regions were amplified from genomic DNA using the immunoSEQ Assay, a bias-controlled multiplex PCR. The original pipeline was this. The number of nucleated cells in each sample was estimated from the amplification of reference gene primers within the assay. Sequence reads were collapsed and filtered to measure the absolute abundance of every unique TCRbeta CDR3 rearrangement. For each sample, productive Simpson clonality was calculated as the square root of Simpson's diversity index over productive rearrangements. This is the immuneACCESS table as TCRdb keeps it, with only in-frame sequences that have V and J called. A part of the clones is gone; compared with another copy, unresolved V genes explain less than half, and the rest is unexplained. The DNA gave D and trimming, while V, J and clone size come from that table. The sample has 120,000 to 150,000 clones on record, 84% of them singletons. The ten largest make up roughly 3.7% of the sample.

The specimen sequenced was PBMCs or T cells enriched from blood (not recorded which). This TCR derives from a man aged 45-65 years in a cohort exposed to, infected with or recovered from COVID-19 (not recorded which). The chain is assembled from TRBV19 and TRBJ2-7; 7 bases in between match TRBD2. The CDR3 region reads CASTDSFRSGMSEQYF. The DNA sequence follows: TGTGCCAGTACCGATTCTTTTCGGAGCGGGATGTCCGAGCAGTACTTC.